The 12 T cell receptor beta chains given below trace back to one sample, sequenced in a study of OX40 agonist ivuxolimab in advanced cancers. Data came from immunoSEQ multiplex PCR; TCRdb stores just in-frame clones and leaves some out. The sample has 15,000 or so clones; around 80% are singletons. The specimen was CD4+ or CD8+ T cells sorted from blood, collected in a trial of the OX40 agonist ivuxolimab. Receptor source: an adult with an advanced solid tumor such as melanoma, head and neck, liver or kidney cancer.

The CDR3 coding sequence is TGTGCCGGCCGGACAGGCCTGCCCTACGAGCAGTACTTC. Translated, it gives CAGRTGLPYEQYF. This chain links TRBV2 with TRBJ2-7; TRBD1 matches at 7 bases. The germline gives CDR1 SNHLY, CDR2 FYNNEI. V trimming: 11 bases; J trimming: 2 bases; junction bases outside the gene matches: 9. The CDR3 contains 13 residues.

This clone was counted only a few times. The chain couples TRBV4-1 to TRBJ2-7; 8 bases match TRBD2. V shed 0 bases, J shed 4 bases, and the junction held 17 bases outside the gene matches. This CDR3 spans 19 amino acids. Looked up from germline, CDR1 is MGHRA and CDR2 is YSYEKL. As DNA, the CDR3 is TGCGCCAGCAGCCAAGACCCCCACGACCCTACTAGCGGTAATTACGAGCAGTACTTC. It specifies CASSQDPHDPTSGNYEQYF.

CDR3 residues: CASSYSEGWEQYF. The CDR3 region has the DNA TGTGCCAGCAGTTACTCGGAAGGGTGGGAGCAGTACTTC. The chain combines TRBV6-5 with TRBJ2-7; D unclear. The V end lost 0 bases, the J end lost 7 bases, and 10 bases lay between the germline ends. CDR3 length: 13 amino acids. Per germline, CDR1 MNHEY and CDR2 SVGAGI.

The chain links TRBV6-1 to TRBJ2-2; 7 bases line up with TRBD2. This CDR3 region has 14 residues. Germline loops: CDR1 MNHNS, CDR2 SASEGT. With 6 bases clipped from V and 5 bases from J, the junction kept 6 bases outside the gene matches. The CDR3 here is CASRGLVETGELFF. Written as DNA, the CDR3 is TGTGCCAGCAGAGGACTAGTTGAAACCGGGGAGCTGTTTTTT.

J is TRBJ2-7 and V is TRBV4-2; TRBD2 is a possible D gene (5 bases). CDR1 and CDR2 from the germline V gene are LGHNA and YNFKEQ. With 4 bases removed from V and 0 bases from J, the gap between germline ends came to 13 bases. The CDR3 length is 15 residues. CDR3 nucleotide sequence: TGTGCCAGCAGCCCGCCCGAGAGGGACTCCTACGAGCAGTACTTC. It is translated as CASSPPERDSYEQYF.

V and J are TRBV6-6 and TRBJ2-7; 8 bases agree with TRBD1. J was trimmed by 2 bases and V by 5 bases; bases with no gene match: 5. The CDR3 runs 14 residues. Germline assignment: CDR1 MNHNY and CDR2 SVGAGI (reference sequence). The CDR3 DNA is TGTGCCAGCAGTCCCCCGGACAGGGCCTACGAGCAGTACTTC. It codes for CASSPPDRAYEQYF.

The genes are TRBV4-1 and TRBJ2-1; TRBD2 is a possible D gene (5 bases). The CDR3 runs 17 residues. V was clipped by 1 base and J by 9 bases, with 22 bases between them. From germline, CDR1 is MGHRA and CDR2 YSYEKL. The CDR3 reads CASSQVDMGFVGSEQFF. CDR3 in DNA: TGCGCCAGCAGCCAAGTAGATATGGGATTTGTAGGGAGTGAGCAGTTCTTC.

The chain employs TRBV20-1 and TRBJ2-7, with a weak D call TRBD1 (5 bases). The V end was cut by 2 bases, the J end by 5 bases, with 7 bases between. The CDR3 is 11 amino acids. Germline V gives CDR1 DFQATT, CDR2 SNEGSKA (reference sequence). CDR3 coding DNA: TGCAGTGCTAGACAGGGAAACGAGCAGTACTTC. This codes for CSARQGNEQYF.

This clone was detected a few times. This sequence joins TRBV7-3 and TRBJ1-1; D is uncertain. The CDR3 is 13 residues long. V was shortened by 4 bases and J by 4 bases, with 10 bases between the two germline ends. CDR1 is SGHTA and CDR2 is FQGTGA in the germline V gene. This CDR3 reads CASSYTEATEAFF. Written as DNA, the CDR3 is TGTGCCAGCAGCTATACGGAGGCCACTGAAGCTTTCTTT.

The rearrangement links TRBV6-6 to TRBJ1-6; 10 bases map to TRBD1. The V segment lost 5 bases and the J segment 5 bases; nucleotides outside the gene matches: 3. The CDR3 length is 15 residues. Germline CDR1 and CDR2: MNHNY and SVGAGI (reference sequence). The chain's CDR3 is CASSRTGGDNSPLHF. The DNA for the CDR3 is TGTGCCAGCAGTCGGACAGGGGGGGATAATTCACCCCTCCACTTT.

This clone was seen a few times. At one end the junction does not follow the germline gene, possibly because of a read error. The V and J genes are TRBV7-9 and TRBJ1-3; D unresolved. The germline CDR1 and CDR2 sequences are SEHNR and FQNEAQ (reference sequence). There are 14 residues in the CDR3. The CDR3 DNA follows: TGTGCCAACAGCGTCTGGAGCACTGGAAACACCATATATTTT. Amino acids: CANSVWSTGNTIYF.

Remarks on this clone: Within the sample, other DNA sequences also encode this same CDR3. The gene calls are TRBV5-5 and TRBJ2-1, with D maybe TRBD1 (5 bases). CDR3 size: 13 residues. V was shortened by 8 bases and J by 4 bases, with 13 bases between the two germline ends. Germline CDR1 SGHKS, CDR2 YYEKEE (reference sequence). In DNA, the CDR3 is TGTGCCAGTTCGCTCGACAGTTACAATGAGCAGTTCTTC. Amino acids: CASSLDSYNEQFF.